Below, one TCR beta chain is given with its context. The antigen is not known. This specimen belongs to a study of T cell responses to AZD1222 COVID-19 vaccine. Study outcomes and limitations: Donor demographics were predominantly white British with a female majority; clonal diversity may be underestimated. Without day 14 samples, only post-peak T cell repertoires were studied. Variant regions that are unmutated are reportedly the target of nearly half of spike-specific TCRs.

Method: immunoSEQ multiplex PCR; TCRdb's copy keeps in-frame clones and lacks some. The data hold 100,000 to 150,000 clones, with 75% to 90% observed a single time. Per germline, CDR1 SGHRS and CDR2 YFSETQ. The V and J ends lost 4 bases and 5 bases respectively, with 16 bases between them. This CDR3 has 14 residues. The source material was peripheral blood, sampled on day 0 of AZD1222 vaccination. The chain couples TRBV5-1 to TRBJ2-7; D is perhaps TRBD1 (5 bases). The source is an adult in good health. CDR3 in amino acids: CASSGAPGGDEQYF. Written as DNA, the CDR3 is TGCGCCAGCAGCGGGGCTCCCGGCGGCGACGAGCAGTACTTC.